A selection of T cell receptor beta chains follows, all from one sample in a study of blood T cell repertoires in COVID-19. Here immunoSEQ multiplex PCR was the method, and the copy in TCRdb shows in-frame clones only, minus some. The repertoire holds over 250,000 clones, around 89% seen once, with about 0.99% in the top ten. Sequenced: peripheral blood. These receptors were collected from a woman aged 40 to 50 who had recovered from COVID-19. The CDR3 runs from the conserved cysteine through the conserved F or W. D genes are given only for firm matches. Some rows mark clone size as missing; the rest say once, few, many or name a class of expanded clone.

D: NA
J: TRBJ2-3
V: TRBV7-3
size: NA
DNA: TGTGCCAGCAGCCAGGGGAGAACACGCACAGATACGCAGTATTTT
CDR3: CASSQGRTRTDTQYF

D: NA
J: TRBJ2-3
V: TRBV27
size: once
DNA: TGTGCCAGCAGTTTCGGCAGGGCCCTCACAGATACGCAGTATTTT
CDR3: CASSFGRALTDTQYF

D: NA
J: TRBJ2-1
V: TRBV10-3
size: NA
DNA: TGTGCCATCAGTGAGGGGATCCCCGGGGGCAATGAGCAGTTCTTC
CDR3: CAISEGIPGGNEQFF

D: TRBD1
J: TRBJ1-2
V: TRBV6-5
size: NA
DNA: TGTGCCAGCAGTTCGACGGGGACAGGTACCTATGGCTACACCTTC
CDR3: CASSSTGTGTYGYTF

D: TRBD1
J: TRBJ2-2
V: TRBV27
size: NA
DNA: TGTGCCAGCAGTCTAGGGACAGGGGGGGAGCTGTTTTTT
CDR3: CASSLGTGGELFF

D: NA
J: TRBJ1-5
V: TRBV5-1
size: NA
DNA: TGCGCCAGCAGCCCCCATAGCAATCAGCCCCAGCATTTT
CDR3: CASSPHSNQPQHF

D: NA
J: TRBJ2-5
V: TRBV4-2
size: NA
DNA: TGTGCCAGCAGCCAAGGGGGGGTTGGGGAGACCCAGTACTTC
CDR3: CASSQGGVGETQYF

D: NA
J: TRBJ2-7
V: TRBV20-1
size: NA
DNA: TGCAGTGCTCCGGACATCTACGAGCAGTACTTC
CDR3: CSAPDIYEQYF

D: TRBD2
J: TRBJ2-1
V: TRBV3-1/TRBV3-2
size: NA
DNA: TGTGCCAGCAGCCAAGCTACCAGCGGGATGGGGAATGAGCAGTTCTTC
CDR3: CASSQATSGMGNEQFF

D: NA
J: TRBJ2-2
V: TRBV25-1
size: once
DNA: TGTGCCAGCAGTGAATATATAGGAACGGGGAACACCGGGGAGCTGTTTTTT
CDR3: CASSEYIGTGNTGELFF

D: NA
J: TRBJ2-2
V: TRBV5-1
size: NA
DNA: TGCGCCAGCAGCTTGACCCTTAGTGGGCGGGGCCCCACCGGGGAGCTGTTTTTT
CDR3: CASSLTLSGRGPTGELFF

D: NA
J: TRBJ2-7
V: TRBV5-4
size: NA
DNA: TGTGCCAGCAGCTTGGCGGGGGGCGGGAGTACCTACGAGCAGTACTTC
CDR3: CASSLAGGGSTYEQYF

D: NA
J: TRBJ1-2
V: TRBV18
size: once
DNA: TGTGCCAGCTCAAATTACGCCGCTCAGGGGTATGGCTACACCTTC
CDR3: CASSNYAAQGYGYTF

D: TRBD1
J: TRBJ2-5
V: TRBV15
size: NA
DNA: TGTGCCACCAGCGCCAGGGACAGGGGGCGAGAGACCCAGTACTTC
CDR3: CATSARDRGRETQYF

D: NA
J: TRBJ2-1
V: TRBV12-3/TRBV12-4
size: NA
DNA: TGTGCCAGCAGTTTAGGGGGGGATGAGCAGTTCTTC
CDR3: CASSLGGDEQFF

D: NA
J: TRBJ2-7
V: TRBV11-2
size: once
DNA: TGTGCCAGCAGCTTGCGGGCCCGGTCCTACGAGCAGTACTTC
CDR3: CASSLRARSYEQYF

D: NA
J: TRBJ2-5
V: TRBV6-4
size: NA
DNA: TGTGCCAGCAGTGACGAGGAGGGAGAGGGGTCCGGGGGGACCCAGTACTTC
CDR3: CASSDEEGEGSGGTQYF

D: NA
J: TRBJ1-1
V: TRBV6-9
size: NA
DNA: TGTGCCAGCAGTTCGGTCGCTGAAGCTTTCTTT
CDR3: CASSSVAEAFF

D: NA
J: TRBJ2-2
V: TRBV27
size: NA
DNA: TGTGCCAGCAGTGGGGGGACAGCGACCGGGGAGCTGTTTTTT
CDR3: CASSGGTATGELFF

D: TRBD1
J: TRBJ2-5
V: TRBV18
size: NA
DNA: TGTGCCAGCTCACACTCGTCGACAGGGTTGGAGACCCAGTACTTC
CDR3: CASSHSSTGLETQYF

D: NA
J: TRBJ2-2
V: TRBV10-3
size: once
DNA: TGTGCCACCCGACTGGGGGGGCAGAACACCGGGGAGCTGTTTTTT
CDR3: CATRLGGQNTGELFF

D: TRBD1
J: TRBJ1-2
V: TRBV24-1
size: NA
DNA: TGTGCCACCAGTGACCCCTCCGGGACAGGCCATGGCTACACCTTC
CDR3: CATSDPSGTGHGYTF

D: TRBD1
J: TRBJ1-1
V: TRBV30
size: few
DNA: TGTGCCTGGATCCTACCTGGACAGGCCTACACTGAAGCTTTCTTT
CDR3: CAWILPGQAYTEAFF

D: NA
J: TRBJ2-3
V: TRBV11-3
size: once
DNA: TGTGCCAGCAGCTTATCGGAGTCTTACACAGATACGCAGTATTTT
CDR3: CASSLSESYTDTQYF

D: NA
J: TRBJ1-1
V: TRBV25-1
size: NA
DNA: TGTGCCAGCAGTGAATATTCGGGAGCTTTCTTT
CDR3: CASSEYSGAFF

D: NA
J: TRBJ2-7
V: TRBV30
size: NA
DNA: TGTGCCTGGAGGAGGAGGTTAGCCCACTACGAGCAGTACTTC
CDR3: CAWRRRLAHYEQYF

D: TRBD2
J: TRBJ2-1
V: TRBV9
size: NA
DNA: TGTGCCAGCAGCGTAGTCGGGACTAGCCTTGATCGGAGCTCCTACAATGAGCAGTTCTTC
CDR3: CASSVVGTSLDRSSYNEQFF

D: TRBD2
J: TRBJ2-7
V: TRBV6-2/TRBV6-3
size: few
DNA: TGTGCCAGCAGTTACTCGGCTAGCGGGAGTGGCGAGCAGTACTTC
CDR3: CASSYSASGSGEQYF

D: NA
J: TRBJ1-3
V: TRBV30
size: NA
DNA: TGTGCCTGGAGGGTTTCCGGGGGTGGAAACACCATATATTTT
CDR3: CAWRVSGGGNTIYF

D: TRBD2
J: TRBJ2-5
V: TRBV7-2
size: once
DNA: TGTGCCAGCAGCTTATACCCTGGTAGCGGGAGTGAGACCCAGTACTTC
CDR3: CASSLYPGSGSETQYF

D: TRBD1
J: TRBJ1-5
V: TRBV7-9
size: NA
DNA: TGTGCCAGCAGCCCGTATACAGGGGGCGAAGGTCAGCCCCAGCATTTT
CDR3: CASSPYTGGEGQPQHF

D: TRBD2
J: TRBJ2-2
V: TRBV9
size: NA
DNA: TGTGCCAGCAGCGTAGGGGGACTAGCGGGATACACCGGGGAGCTGTTTTTT
CDR3: CASSVGGLAGYTGELFF

D: NA
J: TRBJ2-4
V: TRBV7-9
size: NA
DNA: TGTGCCAGCAGCCCCCCGGAAAACATTCAGTACTTC
CDR3: CASSPPENIQYF

D: NA
J: TRBJ2-5
V: TRBV7-2
size: NA
DNA: TGTGCCAGCAGCCCCGGGGGGCAGCGTTGGGAGACCCAGTACTTC
CDR3: CASSPGGQRWETQYF

D: TRBD1
J: TRBJ1-1
V: TRBV5-6
size: NA
DNA: TGTGCCAGCAGCTTGGACAGGGGGAGATCTAGAGAAGCTTTCTTT
CDR3: CASSLDRGRSREAFF

D: TRBD2
J: TRBJ2-3
V: TRBV5-1
size: NA
DNA: TGCGCCAGCAGCTTGGCCCCGGGAGGCGGGGGAGATACGCAGTATTTT
CDR3: CASSLAPGGGGDTQYF

D: NA
J: TRBJ2-1
V: TRBV7-2
size: once
DNA: TGTGCCAGCAGAGGGGTGGGATACAATGAGCAGTTCTTC
CDR3: CASRGVGYNEQFF

D: NA
J: TRBJ1-2
V: TRBV5-4
size: NA
DNA: TGTGCCACCAAGGCGGGGGTCGACAGCAACTATGGCTACACCTTC
CDR3: CATKAGVDSNYGYTF

D: NA
J: TRBJ1-5
V: TRBV4-3
size: NA
DNA: TGCGCCAGCAGTCAAAAGAGGGGGCAGCCCCAGCATTTT
CDR3: CASSQKRGQPQHF

D: NA
J: TRBJ1-5
V: TRBV23-1
size: NA
DNA: TGCGCCAGCAGTCAATTGGGGGCGACGGTGGGCAATCAGCCCCAGCATTTT
CDR3: CASSQLGATVGNQPQHF

D: NA
J: TRBJ2-1
V: TRBV7-9
size: NA
DNA: TGTGCCAGCAGCTTTGATACCTATGGCTCCTACAATGAGCAGTTCTTC
CDR3: CASSFDTYGSYNEQFF

D: TRBD2
J: TRBJ2-5
V: TRBV7-2
size: NA
DNA: TGTGCCAGCAGCTTAGTGGGGACTAGCGGGGAGACCCAGTACTTC
CDR3: CASSLVGTSGETQYF

D: NA
J: TRBJ2-5
V: TRBV3-1/TRBV3-2
size: once
DNA: TGTGCCAGCAGCCAAGATGAGCGTTCCCCCTACTTC
CDR3: CASSQDERSPYF

D: TRBD1
J: TRBJ1-1
V: TRBV7-8
size: NA
DNA: TGTGCCAGCAGCCCCCCCCGACAGGGTACTGAAGCTTTCTTT
CDR3: CASSPPRQGTEAFF

D: TRBD1
J: TRBJ1-4
V: TRBV27
size: once
DNA: TGTGCCAGCAGAAGACAGGGGTGGGGTGAAAAACTGTTTTTT
CDR3: CASRRQGWGEKLFF

D: TRBD1
J: TRBJ1-2
V: TRBV2
size: NA
DNA: TGTGCCAGCAGCGGGGACAGGGCCCACTATGGCTACACCTTC
CDR3: CASSGDRAHYGYTF

D: TRBD2
J: TRBJ2-7
V: TRBV15
size: NA
DNA: TGTGCCACCAGCGGACGGGGGGACGAGCAGTACTTC
CDR3: CATSGRGDEQYF

D: NA
J: TRBJ2-1
V: TRBV5-6
size: NA
DNA: TGTGCCAGCAGCTGGGGGGTCCTAACAAATGAGCAGTTCTTC
CDR3: CASSWGVLTNEQFF

D: TRBD1
J: TRBJ1-5
V: TRBV7-2
size: NA
DNA: TGTGCCAGCAGCCCCTGGACAGGGATCAATCAGCCCCAGCATTTT
CDR3: CASSPWTGINQPQHF

D: NA
J: TRBJ1-4
V: TRBV21-1
size: once
DNA: TGTGCCAGCAGCACCCGGGACAGGGGGCCTGAAAAACTGTTTTTT
CDR3: CASSTRDRGPEKLFF

D: TRBD2
J: TRBJ2-7
V: TRBV20-1
size: NA
DNA: TGCAGTGCCCCCGGGGGGTACGAGCAGTACTTC
CDR3: CSAPGGYEQYF

D: NA
J: TRBJ1-6
V: TRBV5-4
size: NA
DNA: TGTGCCAGCAGCTTGGGGGGGCCGAGTTCCTATAATTCACCCCTCCACTTT
CDR3: CASSLGGPSSYNSPLHF

D: NA
J: TRBJ1-5
V: TRBV7-2
size: NA
DNA: TGTGCCAGCAGCCCCCCTCTACCCAGGGAATTTAGCAATCAGCCCCAGCATTTT
CDR3: CASSPPLPREFSNQPQHF

D: TRBD1
J: TRBJ1-3
V: TRBV20-1
size: NA
DNA: TGCAGTGCTAGTAGCAGAACAGGGGAGTGGGACACCATATATTTT
CDR3: CSASSRTGEWDTIYF